A selection of T cell receptor beta chains follows, all from one sample in a study of blood T cell repertoires in COVID-19. Libraries were prepared by immunoSEQ multiplex PCR; TCRdb keeps only in-frame clonotypes and omits some of them. The table includes some 670,000 clones, 90% detected once. Sequencing used peripheral blood. All receptors come from a woman under 30 with acute or convalescent COVID-19. CDR3s include the opening cysteine and the closing phenylalanine or tryptophan. A D gene is named only where the DNA matches it firmly. Some rows have no size entry. The others give once, few or many, or a class for an expanded clone.

D gene	clone size	V gene	J gene	CDR3 protein	CDR3 DNA
TRBD1	NA	TRBV7-4	TRBJ2-4	CASSNRDRGNYF	TGTGCCAGCAGCAACCGTGACAGGGGTAATTACTTC
NA	NA	TRBV6-5	TRBJ2-7	CASRFRGQASYEQYF	TGTGCCAGCAGATTCAGGGGACAAGCCTCCTACGAGCAGTACTTC
NA	NA	TRBV19	TRBJ1-2	CASRVPRGAGGYTF	TGTGCCAGTAGAGTCCCCCGAGGGGCGGGGGGCTACACCTTC
NA	once	TRBV6-4	TRBJ2-2	CASSEKRTGELFF	TGTGCCAGCAGTGAGAAGCGAACCGGGGAGCTGTTTTTT
TRBD1	NA	TRBV7-9	TRBJ1-2	CASSFGTGVDGYTF	TGTGCCAGCAGCTTTGGGACAGGGGTTGATGGCTACACCTTC
TRBD1	NA	TRBV9	TRBJ2-7	CASSVAGTGVEQYF	TGTGCCAGCAGCGTAGCCGGGACAGGGGTCGAGCAGTACTTC
NA	once	TRBV6-2/TRBV6-3	TRBJ1-6	CASSYSFLLGGSPLHF	TGTGCCAGCAGTTACTCGTTCCTCCTAGGGGGTTCACCCCTCCACTTT
NA	NA	TRBV24-1	TRBJ1-5	CATSPDSYNQPQHF	TGTGCCACCAGTCCAGACAGTTACAATCAGCCCCAGCATTTT
NA	NA	TRBV6-1	TRBJ2-7	CASSERAGSYEQYF	TGTGCCAGCAGTGAACGGGCGGGTTCCTACGAGCAGTACTTC
NA	NA	TRBV21-1	TRBJ2-7	CASSSEGRPSSYEQYF	TGTGCCAGCAGCTCCGAGGGCAGGCCGAGCTCCTACGAGCAGTACTTC
NA	NA	TRBV5-1	TRBJ1-3	CASSPGGFGNTIYF	TGCGCCAGCAGCCCTGGCGGGTTCGGAAACACCATATATTTT
NA	NA	TRBV6-6	TRBJ1-2	CASSYLGRDPYGYTF	TGTGCCAGCAGTTACTTGGGGCGGGATCCTTATGGCTACACCTTC
NA	NA	TRBV5-6	TRBJ2-7	CASSLGGFRVEQYF	TGTGCCAGCAGCTTGGGAGGCTTTCGGGTCGAGCAGTACTTC
TRBD1	NA	TRBV9	TRBJ1-2	CASSVANNRGIYGYTF	TGTGCCAGCAGCGTAGCTAATAACAGGGGCATCTATGGCTACACCTTC
TRBD2	NA	TRBV7-6	TRBJ2-3	CASSRNSGGGDTQYF	TGTGCCAGCAGCAGAAATAGCGGGGGTGGAGATACGCAGTATTTT
NA	NA	TRBV12-3/TRBV12-4	TRBJ1-1	CASTSGTEAFF	TGTGCCAGCACCTCGGGCACTGAAGCTTTCTTT
NA	NA	TRBV19	TRBJ2-2	CASSSFRGTGELFF	TGTGCCAGTAGTAGCTTCAGGGGCACCGGGGAGCTGTTTTTT
TRBD2	NA	TRBV4-1	TRBJ2-1	CASSQIAGARDNEQFF	TGCGCCAGCAGCCAAATAGCGGGGGCCAGAGACAATGAGCAGTTCTTC
NA	NA	TRBV5-1	TRBJ2-5	CASSRTFGETQYF	TGCGCCAGCAGCAGGACTTTTGGGGAGACCCAGTACTTC
TRBD2	once	TRBV7-9	TRBJ2-2	CASIERGDTGELFF	TGTGCCAGCATCGAGCGGGGCGACACCGGGGAGCTGTTTTTT
NA	NA	TRBV29-1	TRBJ1-2	CSVSPAGDYGYTF	TGCAGCGTCTCGCCGGCCGGGGACTATGGCTACACCTTC
NA	NA	TRBV6-5	TRBJ1-5	CASSRGVEVQPQHF	TGTGCCAGCTCTCGGGGGGTTGAGGTTCAGCCCCAGCATTTT
TRBD2	NA	TRBV6-2/TRBV6-3	TRBJ2-3	CASSKSSGGPDTQYF	TGTGCCAGCAGCAAGTCTAGCGGGGGGCCAGATACGCAGTATTTT
TRBD1	NA	TRBV19	TRBJ1-6	CASSVTGPNSPLHF	TGTGCCAGTAGTGTGACAGGGCCGAATTCACCCCTCCACTTT
TRBD2	NA	TRBV20-1	TRBJ2-3	CSASTSAGTQYF	TGCAGTGCTAGTACTAGCGCTGGTACGCAGTATTTT